A few counts support the clone carrying this TCR beta chain. Its cognate antigen is unknown. This sample was taken from a study of cytomegalovirus exposure and HLA in healthy donors. Study outcomes and limitations: High sensitivity and specificity were reportedly achieved when the classifier diagnosed cytomegalovirus status. Within an earlier analysis, most TCR beta V segments proved productive either about 87% or about 30% of the time.

Both 60 Vbeta primers and 13 Jbeta primers went into the PCR. Clones were sequenced by immunoSEQ multiplex PCR, and TCRdb holds only the in-frame ones, with some missing. This table holds 150,000 to 200,000 clones, about 76% found once. Germline CDR1 reads SNHLY; CDR2 reads FYNNEI. This CDR3 region has 15 residues. The germline V and J ends were trimmed by 8 bases and 0 bases, with 11 bases remaining between them. The sequenced sample was PBMCs. The sequence derives from a woman in her forties or fifties in good health and CMV-seronegative. The rearrangement uses TRBV2 and TRBJ2-6, with D possibly matching TRBD1 (6 bases). The CDR3 reads CASDTGSSGANVLTF. The CDR3 bases are TGTGCCAGCGATACAGGGAGCTCTGGGGCCAACGTCCTGACTTTC.